This T cell receptor (beta chain) emerged from a study of blood T cells in healthy people across ages. This clonotype was recorded a few times. PBMCs, at least 7 million per sample, were isolated. The CDR3 is 19 residues long. The germline V gene encodes CDR1 MGHRA and CDR2 YSYEKL. The J segment lost 1 base and the V segment lost 3 bases, leaving 14 bases of the junction unmatched. The use of a sample-barcoded 5' primer and a J-beta primer mix characterized a second PCR of roughly 7 to 12 cycles. TCRdb passed the 5' RACE reads through MiXCR, listing each CDR3 protein once. Seen here are some 1,500,000 distinct CDR3 sequences, 35% to 45% observed once, and the top ten hold about 4.1%.

The sequenced sample consisted of blood. The sequence came from a woman aged 18 to 35 in good health. The genes are TRBV4-1 and TRBJ2-3; TRBD2 matches at 9 bases. The CDR3, as DNA: TGCGCCAGCAGCCATCGAGTAGCGGGGGCCTCCGGTGGCACAGATACGCAGTATTTT. Translated: CASSHRVAGASGGTDTQYF.